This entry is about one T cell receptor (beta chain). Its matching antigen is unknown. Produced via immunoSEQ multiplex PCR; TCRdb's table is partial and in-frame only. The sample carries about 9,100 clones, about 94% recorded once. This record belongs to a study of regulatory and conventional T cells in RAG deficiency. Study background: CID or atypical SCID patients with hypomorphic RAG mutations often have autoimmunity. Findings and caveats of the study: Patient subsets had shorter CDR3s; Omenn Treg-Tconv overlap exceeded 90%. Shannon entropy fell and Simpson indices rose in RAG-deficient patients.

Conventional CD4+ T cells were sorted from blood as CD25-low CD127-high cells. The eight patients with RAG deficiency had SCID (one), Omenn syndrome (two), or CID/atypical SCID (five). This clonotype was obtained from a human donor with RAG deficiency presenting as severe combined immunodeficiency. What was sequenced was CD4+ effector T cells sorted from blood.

As DNA, the CDR3 is TGTGCCAGCAGCTCCCGGACTAGCGGGAGCTACGAGCAGTACTTC. Protein product: CASSSRTSGSYEQYF. V and J are TRBV11-2 and TRBJ2-7; 13 positions agree with TRBD2. Germline V gene data show CDR1 as SGHAT and CDR2 as FQNNGV. This CDR3 contains 15 residues. Unmatched junction bases numbered 3, after V lost 4 bases and J lost 3 bases.